Listed below are T cell receptor beta chains from one sample, sequenced in a study of regulatory T cells in long-lasting Graves disease. One entry per CDR3 protein results from TCRdb running MiXCR on the multiplex PCR reads. The profile shows 550,000 to 700,000 distinct CDR3 sequences, more than 15% of them singletons. These data were likewise used in another study, on T cells in Graves' hyperthyroidism and ophthalmopathy.

Sequenced here: peripheral blood mononuclear cells (PBMCs), sampled at new diagnosis, from a patient treated with antithyroid drugs. The receptors were gathered from a man aged 18-30 years with Graves disease. The CDR3 runs from the conserved cysteine through the conserved F or W. A D gene is named only where the DNA matches it firmly. Only some rows state a clone size, as once, few, many or a class for expanded clones.

d_call	clone_size	j_call	v_call	cdr3_nt	cdr3_aa
NA	many	TRBJ1-2	TRBV7-8	TGTGCCAGCAGCCCCCGGCGAGGCGGACCTAACTATGGCTACACCTTC	CASSPRRGGPNYGYTF
TRBD2	few	TRBJ2-1	TRBV20-1	TGCAGTGCTAGACACCTGCGGGGATTAGCGGGAGGCTCCTACAATGAGCAGTTCTTC	CSARHLRGLAGGSYNEQFF
NA	NA	TRBJ1-3	TRBV11-2	TGTGCCAGCAGCTTCAGGGTCCCCAGCTCTGGAAACACCATATATTTT	CASSFRVPSSGNTIYF
TRBD2	NA	TRBJ2-1	TRBV12-3/TRBV12-4	TGTGCCAGCAGTGGACCGGGGACTAGCGGGAGAAGCGGTGAGCAGTTCTTC	CASSGPGTSGRSGEQFF
NA	NA	TRBJ2-3	TRBV10-3	TGTGCCATCCAGGGGGGCGACACAGATACGCAGTATTTT	CAIQGGDTDTQYF
NA	many	TRBJ2-1	TRBV20-1	TGCAGTGCTGGCACAGGGTACAATGAGCAGTTCTTC	CSAGTGYNEQFF
TRBD2	NA	TRBJ2-7	TRBV29-1	TGCAGCGTTGATGCGGGGGTTCGCTCCTACGAGCAGTACTTC	CSVDAGVRSYEQYF
TRBD2	many	TRBJ2-1	TRBV2	TGTGCCAGCAGTGAGACTAGCGCAATGTACAATGAGCAGTTCTTC	CASSETSAMYNEQFF
TRBD2	NA	TRBJ2-3	TRBV20-1	TGCAGTCCTAGCGGGATTAGCACAGATACGCAGTATTTT	CSPSGISTDTQYF
NA	few	TRBJ1-4	TRBV7-9	TGTGCCAGCAGCGGGGCCCCGGGTCGACAGAGTCACGAAAAACTGTTTTTT	CASSGAPGRQSHEKLFF
NA	NA	TRBJ2-5	TRBV9	TGTGCCAGCAGCGACGGGACAAGAGCTTCTGAGACCCAGTACTTC	CASSDGTRASETQYF
TRBD1	many	TRBJ1-2	TRBV6-5	TGTGCCAGCAGTTCCGGACAGGGGGGCTATGGCTACACCTTC	CASSSGQGGYGYTF
NA	many	TRBJ1-5	TRBV5-5	TGTGCCAGCAGCACCGGACAGCCACGGCAGCCCCAGCATTTT	CASSTGQPRQPQHF
TRBD2	many	TRBJ2-1	TRBV3-1	TGTGCCAGCAGCCGGGACTACAGGTCGGATGAGCAGTTCTTC	CASSRDYRSDEQFF
NA	many	TRBJ1-1	TRBV11-1	TGTGCCAGCAGCCGGGTCGGCGGGTTAGCTTTCTTT	CASSRVGGLAFF
NA	NA	TRBJ2-1	TRBV19	TGTGCCAGTAGTATAGCAGGCGGGACTTACAATGAGCAGTTCTTC	CASSIAGGTYNEQFF
NA	NA	TRBJ2-3	TRBV30	TGTGCCTGGAGTGCTCAGGGGTTTGCAGATACGCAGTATTTT	CAWSAQGFADTQYF
TRBD1	NA	TRBJ1-6	TRBV2	TGTGCCAGCAGTGCTGTTAGCGGGAGTTGGGCCGGGACAGGGGGCAACCTAGACTCACCCCTCCACTTT	CASSAVSGSWAGTGGNLDSPLHF
TRBD2	few	TRBJ2-7	TRBV4-1	TGCGCCAGCAGCCAAGAAGGCAGTGCGGGACTAGCGGCCTACGAGCAGTACTTC	CASSQEGSAGLAAYEQYF
NA	NA	TRBJ1-4	TRBV20-1	TGCAGTGCTAGGGGGAATGAAAAACTGTTTTTT	CSARGNEKLFF
TRBD1	many	TRBJ2-1	TRBV5-1	TGCGCCAGCAGCGTGGTGGAAGGGACAGGGGGCTATGAGCAGTTCTTC	CASSVVEGTGGYEQFF
TRBD2	NA	TRBJ2-7	TRBV18	TGTGCCAGCTCACCCTACGGAGGACTAGCGGCTTATAGCTCCTACGAGCAGTACTTC	CASSPYGGLAAYSSYEQYF
TRBD2	many	TRBJ2-3	TRBV7-3	TGTGCCAGCAGCTTTTCGCGGGAGAGGTTAGATACGCAGTATTTT	CASSFSRERLDTQYF
NA	many	TRBJ1-1	TRBV12-3/TRBV12-4	TGTGCCAGCATTAACATGAACACTGAAGCTTTCTTT	CASINMNTEAFF
TRBD1	few	TRBJ2-2	TRBV24-1	TGTGCCACCAGGGGCCAGGGGGCGGACACCGGGGAGCTGTTTTTT	CATRGQGADTGELFF
TRBD1	NA	TRBJ1-5	TRBV7-7	TGTGCTAGCAGCCGCGGGCAGGGGGGAGCTAATCAGCCCCAGCATTTT	CASSRGQGGANQPQHF
NA	many	TRBJ2-7	TRBV6-1	TGTGCCGGCAGTGAAGGGGCGGGACCGACCTACGAGCAGTACTTC	CAGSEGAGPTYEQYF